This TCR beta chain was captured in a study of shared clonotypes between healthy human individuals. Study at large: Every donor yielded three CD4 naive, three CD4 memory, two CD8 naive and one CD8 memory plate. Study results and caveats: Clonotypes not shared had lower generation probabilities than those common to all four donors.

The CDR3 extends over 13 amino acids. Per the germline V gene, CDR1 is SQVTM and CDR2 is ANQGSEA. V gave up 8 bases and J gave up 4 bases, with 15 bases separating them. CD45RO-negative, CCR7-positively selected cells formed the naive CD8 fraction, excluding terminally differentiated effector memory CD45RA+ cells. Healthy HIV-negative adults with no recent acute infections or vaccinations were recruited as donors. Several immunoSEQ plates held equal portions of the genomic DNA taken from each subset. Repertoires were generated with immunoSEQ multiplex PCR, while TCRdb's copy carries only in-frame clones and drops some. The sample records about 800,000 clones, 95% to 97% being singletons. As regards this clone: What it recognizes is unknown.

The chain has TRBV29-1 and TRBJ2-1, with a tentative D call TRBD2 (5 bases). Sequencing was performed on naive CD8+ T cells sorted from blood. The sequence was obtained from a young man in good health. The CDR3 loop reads CSLRISGYNEQFF. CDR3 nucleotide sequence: TGCAGCCTTAGGATATCGGGATACAATGAGCAGTTCTTC.